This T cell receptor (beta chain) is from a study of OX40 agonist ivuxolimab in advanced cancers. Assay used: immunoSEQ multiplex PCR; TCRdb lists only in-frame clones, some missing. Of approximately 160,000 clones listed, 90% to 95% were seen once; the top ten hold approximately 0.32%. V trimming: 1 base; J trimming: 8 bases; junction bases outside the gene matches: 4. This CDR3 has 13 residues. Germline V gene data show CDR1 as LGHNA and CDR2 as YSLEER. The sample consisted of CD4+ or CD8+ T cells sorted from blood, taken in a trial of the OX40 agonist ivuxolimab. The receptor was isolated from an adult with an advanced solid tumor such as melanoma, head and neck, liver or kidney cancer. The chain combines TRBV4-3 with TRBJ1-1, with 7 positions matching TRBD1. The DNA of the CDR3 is TGCGCCAGCAGCCAAGCAACAGGGGTCGAAGCTTTCTTT. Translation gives CASSQATGVEAFF.